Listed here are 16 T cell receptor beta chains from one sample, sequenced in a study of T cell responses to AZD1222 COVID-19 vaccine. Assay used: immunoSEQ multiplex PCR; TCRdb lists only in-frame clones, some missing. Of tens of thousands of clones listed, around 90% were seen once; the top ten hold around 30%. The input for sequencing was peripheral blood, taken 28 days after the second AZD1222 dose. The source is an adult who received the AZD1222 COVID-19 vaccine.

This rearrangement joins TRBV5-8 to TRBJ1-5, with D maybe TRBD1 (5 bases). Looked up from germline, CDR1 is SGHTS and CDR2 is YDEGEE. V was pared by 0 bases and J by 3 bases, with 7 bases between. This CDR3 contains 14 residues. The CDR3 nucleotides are TGTGCCAGCAGCTTGGGACAGTTCAATCAGCCCCAGCATTTT. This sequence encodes CASSLGQFNQPQHF.

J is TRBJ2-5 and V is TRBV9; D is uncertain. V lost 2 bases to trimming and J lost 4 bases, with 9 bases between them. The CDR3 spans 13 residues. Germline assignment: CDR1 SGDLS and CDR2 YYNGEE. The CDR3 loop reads CASSVEWGETQYF. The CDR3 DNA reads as TGTGCCAGCAGCGTCGAGTGGGGAGAGACCCAGTACTTC.

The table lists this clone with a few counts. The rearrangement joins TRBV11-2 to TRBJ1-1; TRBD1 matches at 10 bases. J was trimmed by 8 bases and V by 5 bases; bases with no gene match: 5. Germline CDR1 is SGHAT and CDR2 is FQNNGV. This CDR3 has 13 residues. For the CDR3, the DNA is TGTGCCAGCAGCCCCCCGACAGGGGGCGAAGCTTTCTTT. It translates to CASSPPTGGEAFF.

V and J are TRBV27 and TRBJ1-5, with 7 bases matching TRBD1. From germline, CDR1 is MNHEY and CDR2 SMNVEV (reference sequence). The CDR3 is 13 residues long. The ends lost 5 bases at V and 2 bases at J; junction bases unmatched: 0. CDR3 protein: CASSGQGNQPQHF. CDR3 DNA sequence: TGTGCCAGCAGTGGACAGGGCAATCAGCCCCAGCATTTT.

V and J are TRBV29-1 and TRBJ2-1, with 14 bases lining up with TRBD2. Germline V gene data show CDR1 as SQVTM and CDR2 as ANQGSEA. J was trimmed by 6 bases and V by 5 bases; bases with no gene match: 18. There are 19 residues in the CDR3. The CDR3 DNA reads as TGCAGCGTTCAAGGACTAGCGGGAGGCCTCGACCGAATGTTCAATGAGCAGTTCTTC. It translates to CSVQGLAGGLDRMFNEQFF.

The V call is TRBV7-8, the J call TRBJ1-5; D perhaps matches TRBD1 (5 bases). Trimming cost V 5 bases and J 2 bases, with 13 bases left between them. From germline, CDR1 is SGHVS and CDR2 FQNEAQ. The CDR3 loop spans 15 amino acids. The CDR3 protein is CASSPGGLGNQPQHF. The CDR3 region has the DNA TGTGCCAGCAGCCCGGGGGGACTTGGCAATCAGCCCCAGCATTTT.

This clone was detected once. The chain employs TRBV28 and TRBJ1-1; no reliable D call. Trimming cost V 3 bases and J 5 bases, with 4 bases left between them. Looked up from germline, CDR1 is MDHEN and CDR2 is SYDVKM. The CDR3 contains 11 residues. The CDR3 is CASSFWTEAFF. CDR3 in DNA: TGTGCCAGCAGTTTTTGGACTGAAGCTTTCTTT.

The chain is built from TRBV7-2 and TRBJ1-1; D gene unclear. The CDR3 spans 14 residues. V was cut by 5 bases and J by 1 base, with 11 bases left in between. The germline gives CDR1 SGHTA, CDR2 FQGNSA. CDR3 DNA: TGTGCCAGCAGCCCTCCCACAGAGAACACTGAAGCTTTCTTT. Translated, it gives CASSPPTENTEAFF.

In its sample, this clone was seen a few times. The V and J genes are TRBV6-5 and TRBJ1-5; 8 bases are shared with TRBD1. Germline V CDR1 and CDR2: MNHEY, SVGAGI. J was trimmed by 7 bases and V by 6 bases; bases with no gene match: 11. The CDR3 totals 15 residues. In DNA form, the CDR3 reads TGTGCCAGCAGCCAAGGACAGGGTCTTTGGCAGCCCCAGCATTTT. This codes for CASSQGQGLWQPQHF.

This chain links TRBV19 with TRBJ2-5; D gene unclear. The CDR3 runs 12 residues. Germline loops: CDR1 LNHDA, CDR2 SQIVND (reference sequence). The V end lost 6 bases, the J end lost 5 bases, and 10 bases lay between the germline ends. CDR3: CASSFFQETQYF. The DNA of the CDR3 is TGTGCCAGTAGCTTTTTCCAGGAGACCCAGTACTTC.

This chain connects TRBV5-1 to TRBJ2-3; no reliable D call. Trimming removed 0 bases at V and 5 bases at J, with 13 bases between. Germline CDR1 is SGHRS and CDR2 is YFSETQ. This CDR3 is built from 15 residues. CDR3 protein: CASSLAASLGDTQYF. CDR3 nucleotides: TGCGCCAGCAGCTTGGCGGCCAGCCTGGGAGATACGCAGTATTTT.

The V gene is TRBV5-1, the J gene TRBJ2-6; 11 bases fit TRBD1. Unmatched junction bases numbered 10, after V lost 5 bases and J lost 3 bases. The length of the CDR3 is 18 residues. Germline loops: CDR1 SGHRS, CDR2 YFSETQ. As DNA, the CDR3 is TGCGCCAGCAGAAACCCCGGACAGGGGGCGCGTGGGGCCAACGTCCTGACTTTC. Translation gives CASRNPGQGARGANVLTF. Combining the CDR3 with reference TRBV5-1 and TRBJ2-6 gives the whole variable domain KAGVTQTPRYLIKTRGQQVTLSCSPISGHRSVSWYQQTPGQGLQFLFEYFSETQRNKGNFPGRFSGRQFSNSRSEMNVSTLELGDSALYLCASRNPGQGARGANVLTFGAGSRLTVL.

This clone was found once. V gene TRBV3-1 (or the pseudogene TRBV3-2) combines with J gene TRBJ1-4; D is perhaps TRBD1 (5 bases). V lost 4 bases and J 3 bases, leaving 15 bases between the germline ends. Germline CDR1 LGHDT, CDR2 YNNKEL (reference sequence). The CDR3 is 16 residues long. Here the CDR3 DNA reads TGTGCCAGCAGCCGGACCGTGGGGGGGTCTAATGAAAAACTGTTTTTT. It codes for CASSRTVGGSNEKLFF.

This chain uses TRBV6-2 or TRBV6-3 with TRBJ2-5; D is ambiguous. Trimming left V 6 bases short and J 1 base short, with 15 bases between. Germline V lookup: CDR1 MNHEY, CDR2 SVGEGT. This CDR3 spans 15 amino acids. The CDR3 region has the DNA TGTGCCAGCAGCCCTCCTTTTGGCGGCCAAGAGACCCAGTACTTC. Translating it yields CASSPPFGGQETQYF.

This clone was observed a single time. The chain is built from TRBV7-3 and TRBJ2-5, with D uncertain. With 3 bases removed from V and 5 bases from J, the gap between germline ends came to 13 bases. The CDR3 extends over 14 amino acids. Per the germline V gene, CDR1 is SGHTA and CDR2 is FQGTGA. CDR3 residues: CASSFGPPGETQYF. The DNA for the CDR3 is TGTGCCAGCAGCTTCGGGCCGCCCGGGGAGACCCAGTACTTC.

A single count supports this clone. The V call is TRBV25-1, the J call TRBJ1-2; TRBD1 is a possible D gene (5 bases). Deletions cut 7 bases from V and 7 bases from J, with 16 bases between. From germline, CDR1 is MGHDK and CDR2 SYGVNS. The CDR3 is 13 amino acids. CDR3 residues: CASTTRGESGYTF. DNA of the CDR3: TGTGCCAGCACCACGAGGGGTGAGTCTGGCTACACCTTC.